These T cell receptor beta chains were read from a single sample in a study of CD8+ T cells in alopecia areata. TCRdb keeps only in-frame clones here, not all; method: immunoSEQ multiplex PCR. The sample has 150,000 to 250,000 clones; roughly three fifths are singletons. This material consisted of CD4+ T cells sorted from blood, taken at week 4, from a patient treated with tofacitinib. The receptors derive from a human donor with alopecia areata. The CDR3 runs from the conserved cysteine through the conserved F or W. D genes are given only for firm matches. Size values are once, few and many counts, or a class for expanded clones, and some rows have none.

abundance: -; d_gene: TRBD1; j_gene: TRBJ1-5; v_gene: TRBV30; CDR3nt: TGTGCCTGGAGTAGGGACAGCCTCAATCAGCCCCAGCATTTT; CDR3aa: CAWSRDSLNQPQHF
abundance: -; d_gene: TRBD2; j_gene: TRBJ2-7; v_gene: TRBV2; CDR3nt: TGTGCCAGCAGTGTTCGGGGGGGACCCTACGAGCAGTACTTC; CDR3aa: CASSVRGGPYEQYF
abundance: -; d_gene: -; j_gene: TRBJ1-2; v_gene: TRBV7-8; CDR3nt: TGTGCCAGCAGCTTCGGGGGGCGAGGGAACTATGGCTACACCTTC; CDR3aa: CASSFGGRGNYGYTF
abundance: few; d_gene: -; j_gene: TRBJ2-7; v_gene: TRBV4-2; CDR3nt: TGTGCCAGCAGCCAACCTGATGCCTACGAGCAGTACTTC; CDR3aa: CASSQPDAYEQYF
abundance: -; d_gene: -; j_gene: TRBJ2-4; v_gene: TRBV9; CDR3nt: TGTGCCAGCAGCGAGGGCTTACCAGCCAAAAACATTCAGTACTTC; CDR3aa: CASSEGLPAKNIQYF
abundance: few; d_gene: TRBD1; j_gene: TRBJ2-2; v_gene: TRBV29-1; CDR3nt: TGCAGCGCGGGGACAGGGAGGGCTGAGGAGCTGTTTTTT; CDR3aa: CSAGTGRAEELFF
abundance: few; d_gene: -; j_gene: TRBJ1-2; v_gene: TRBV5-6; CDR3nt: TGTGCCAGCAGTAAACTCGGACAGCCCTATGGCTACACCTTC; CDR3aa: CASSKLGQPYGYTF
abundance: -; d_gene: TRBD1; j_gene: TRBJ1-1; v_gene: TRBV29-1; CDR3nt: TGCAGCGTCATGACAGGGGGGACTGAAGCTTTCTTT; CDR3aa: CSVMTGGTEAFF
abundance: -; d_gene: TRBD1; j_gene: TRBJ2-6; v_gene: TRBV4-1; CDR3nt: TGCGCCAGCAGCCCAGGACAGGACTCTGGGGCCAACGTCCTGACTTTC; CDR3aa: CASSPGQDSGANVLTF
abundance: -; d_gene: -; j_gene: TRBJ1-6; v_gene: TRBV9; CDR3nt: TGTGCCAGCAGCGTAGAGGGCAGGCGAAATTCACCCCTCCACTTT; CDR3aa: CASSVEGRRNSPLHF
abundance: -; d_gene: TRBD1; j_gene: TRBJ1-5; v_gene: TRBV5-8; CDR3nt: TGTGCCAGCAGTTTAGACAGGGCTAATCAGCCCCAGCATTTT; CDR3aa: CASSLDRANQPQHF
abundance: -; d_gene: TRBD1; j_gene: TRBJ2-2; v_gene: TRBV11-2; CDR3nt: TGTGCCAGCTCCTGGACAGGGAATACCGGGGAGCTGTTTTTT; CDR3aa: CASSWTGNTGELFF
abundance: -; d_gene: -; j_gene: TRBJ2-7; v_gene: TRBV19; CDR3nt: TGTGCCAGTAAGTTCTCGACAGTGGGCATCTACGAGCAGTACTTC; CDR3aa: CASKFSTVGIYEQYF
abundance: -; d_gene: -; j_gene: TRBJ2-7; v_gene: TRBV12-1; CDR3nt: TGTGTCGAGGACAGGGGGCAGCACGAGCAGTACTTC; CDR3aa: CVEDRGQHEQYF
abundance: -; d_gene: TRBD1; j_gene: TRBJ1-5; v_gene: TRBV29-1; CDR3nt: TGCAGCGTTGTGTTTCCGGGACAGAAAAATCAGCCCCAGCATTTT; CDR3aa: CSVVFPGQKNQPQHF
abundance: -; d_gene: -; j_gene: TRBJ2-2; v_gene: TRBV29-1; CDR3nt: TGCAGCGTTGACGTGGTTCTCACCGGGGAGCTGTTTTTT; CDR3aa: CSVDVVLTGELFF
abundance: few; d_gene: -; j_gene: TRBJ2-3; v_gene: TRBV7-9; CDR3nt: TGTGCCAGCAGCTTAGCAGGGTCTGATACGCAGTATTTT; CDR3aa: CASSLAGSDTQYF
abundance: -; d_gene: -; j_gene: TRBJ1-1; v_gene: TRBV30; CDR3nt: TGTGCCTGCGCCAAGACTGAAGCTTTCTTT; CDR3aa: CACAKTEAFF
abundance: -; d_gene: TRBD2; j_gene: TRBJ2-3; v_gene: TRBV7-2; CDR3nt: TGTGCCAGCAGCTTAGCGTCGACTAGCGGGGCAACAGATACGCAGTATTTT; CDR3aa: CASSLASTSGATDTQYF
abundance: few; d_gene: -; j_gene: TRBJ1-4; v_gene: TRBV6-5; CDR3nt: TGTGCCAGCAGTAACTCTCCCACAGGGAGAAAACTGTTTTTT; CDR3aa: CASSNSPTGRKLFF
abundance: -; d_gene: TRBD1; j_gene: TRBJ1-6; v_gene: TRBV29-1; CDR3nt: TGCAGCGCCTCCCTCGACAGGGGTGCTGATTATTCACCCCTCCACTTT; CDR3aa: CSASLDRGADYSPLHF
abundance: -; d_gene: -; j_gene: TRBJ1-4; v_gene: TRBV19; CDR3nt: TGTGCCAGTAGTATAGATCCGGGACCGGCTAATGAAAAACTGTTTTTT; CDR3aa: CASSIDPGPANEKLFF
abundance: -; d_gene: TRBD2; j_gene: TRBJ2-3; v_gene: TRBV29-1; CDR3nt: TGCAGCGTTGAGGGGACTAGCGGAGATACGCAGTATTTT; CDR3aa: CSVEGTSGDTQYF
abundance: -; d_gene: TRBD1; j_gene: TRBJ1-2; v_gene: TRBV4-1; CDR3nt: TGCGCCAGCAGCCTTGGGACAGGGAGGCTCGATGGCTACACCTTC; CDR3aa: CASSLGTGRLDGYTF
abundance: -; d_gene: -; j_gene: TRBJ2-5; v_gene: TRBV9; CDR3nt: TGTGCCAGCAGCCCCAGAGCAGGGCGAGAGACCCAGTACTTC; CDR3aa: CASSPRAGRETQYF
abundance: -; d_gene: -; j_gene: TRBJ1-6; v_gene: TRBV30; CDR3nt: TGTGCCTGGAGTGTGGAAGTTTATAATTCACCCCTCCACTTT; CDR3aa: CAWSVEVYNSPLHF
abundance: few; d_gene: TRBD1; j_gene: TRBJ1-1; v_gene: TRBV5-4; CDR3nt: TGTGCCAGCAGCTTGGAGACAGGGAGGACTGAAGCTTTCTTT; CDR3aa: CASSLETGRTEAFF
abundance: few; d_gene: -; j_gene: TRBJ2-7; v_gene: TRBV28; CDR3nt: TGTGCCAGCAGGCAACCGTCCTACGAGCAGTACTTC; CDR3aa: CASRQPSYEQYF